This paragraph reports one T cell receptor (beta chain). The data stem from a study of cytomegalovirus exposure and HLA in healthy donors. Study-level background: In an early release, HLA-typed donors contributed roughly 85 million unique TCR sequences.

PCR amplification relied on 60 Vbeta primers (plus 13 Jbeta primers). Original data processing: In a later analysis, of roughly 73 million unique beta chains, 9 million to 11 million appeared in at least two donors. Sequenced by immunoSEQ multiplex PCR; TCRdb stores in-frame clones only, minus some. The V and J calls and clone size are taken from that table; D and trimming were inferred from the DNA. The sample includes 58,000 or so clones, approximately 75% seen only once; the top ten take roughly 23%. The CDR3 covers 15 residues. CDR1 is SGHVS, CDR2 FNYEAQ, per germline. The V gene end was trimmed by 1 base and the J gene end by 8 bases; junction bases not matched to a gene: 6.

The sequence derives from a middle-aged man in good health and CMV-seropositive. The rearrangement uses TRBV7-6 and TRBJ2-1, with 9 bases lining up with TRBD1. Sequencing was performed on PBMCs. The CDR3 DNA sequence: TGTGCCAGCAGCTTAGAGGACAGGGGTGAGGATGAGCAGTTCTTC. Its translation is CASSLEDRGEDEQFF. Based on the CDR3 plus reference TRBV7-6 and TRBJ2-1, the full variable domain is GAGVSQSPRYKVTKRGQDVALRCDPISGHVSLYWYRQALGQGPEFLTYFNYEAQQDKSGLPNDRFSAERPEGSISTLTIQRTEQRDSAMYRCASSLEDRGEDEQFFGPGTRLTVL.